Each of the 30 T cell receptor beta chains below was sequenced from the same sample in a study of neoadjuvant anti-PD-1 for oral cavity cancer. TCRdb's table, derived via immunoSEQ multiplex PCR, lists solely in-frame clones and lacks some. The sample holds 80,000 to 95,000 clones, 84% seen once. This specimen consisted of PBMCs, obtained before nivolumab (anti-PD-1) treatment. The receptors originated from a person aged 35-79 years with oral cavity squamous cell carcinoma.

The V call is TRBV9, the J call TRBJ1-2; 7 positions agree with TRBD1. CDR3 length: 13 amino acids. CDR1 SGDLS and CDR2 YYNGEE come from the germline V gene. Trimming removed 4 bases from V and 4 bases from J; junction bases left unmatched: 4. CDR3 region: CASSKQGTYGYTF. CDR3 DNA sequence: TGTGCCAGCAGCAAACAGGGGACCTATGGCTACACCTTC.

This clone was counted a single time. This chain links TRBV14 with TRBJ2-3, with D unclear. The CDR3 loop spans 12 amino acids. The germline V gene encodes CDR1 SGHDN and CDR2 FVKESK. Trimming removed 6 bases from V and 2 bases from J, with 6 bases in between. The DNA for the CDR3 is TGTGCCAGCAGTTTCACCACAGATACGCAGTATTTT. Translating it yields CASSFTTDTQYF.

The sample holds one count of this clone. This sequence joins TRBV5-6 and TRBJ2-1, with TRBD1 as a possible D gene (7 bases). The V end was cut by 3 bases, the J end by 6 bases, with 16 bases between. The CDR3 is 15 residues long. In germline, CDR1 is SGHDT, CDR2 YYEEEE. For the CDR3, the DNA is TGTGCCAGCAGCTCGGGGCCCCAGGGGGGCAATGAGCAGTTCTTC. Translated, it gives CASSSGPQGGNEQFF.

The chain recombines TRBV5-4 with TRBJ2-7; TRBD1 is a possible D gene (5 bases). The CDR3 contains 14 residues. Germline V gene lookup returns CDR1 SGHNT and CDR2 YYREEE (reference sequence). The V gene lost 4 bases and the J gene lost 4 bases, with 15 bases spanning the gap. The CDR3 here is CASSRLTARYEQYF. In DNA form, the CDR3 reads TGTGCCAGCAGCCGACTGACAGCTAGGTACGAGCAGTACTTC.

This clone was found once. J is TRBJ1-1 and V is TRBV27; a weak D match, TRBD1 (6 bases). V lost 7 bases and J 0 bases, leaving 9 bases between the germline ends. Germline values: CDR1 MNHEY, CDR2 SMNVEV (reference sequence). This CDR3 has 13 residues. This chain's CDR3 is CASKGDMNTEAFF. The CDR3 DNA reads as TGTGCCAGCAAGGGGGACATGAACACTGAAGCTTTCTTT.

CDR3: CASSLQGAGSYEQYF. For the CDR3, the DNA is TGTGCCAGCAGCCTCCAGGGGGCGGGTTCCTACGAGCAGTACTTC. This rearrangement joins TRBV7-3 to TRBJ2-7, with 8 positions matching TRBD1. CDR1 SGHTA and CDR2 FQGTGA come from the germline V gene. V shed 5 bases, J shed 1 base, and the junction held 7 bases outside the gene matches. The CDR3 is 15 amino acids.

The chain uses TRBV10-3 and TRBJ2-1; D tentatively fits TRBD1 or TRBD2 (5 bases each). The CDR3 is 15 amino acids. Germline assignment: CDR1 ENHRY and CDR2 SYGVKD. The V end was cut by 5 bases, the J end by 4 bases, with 15 bases between. CDR3 loop: CAISPPGPNYNEQFF. In DNA form, the CDR3 reads TGTGCCATCAGTCCTCCGGGACCAAATTACAATGAGCAGTTCTTC.

The chain combines TRBV30 with TRBJ2-3, with 7 bases matching TRBD2. J was trimmed by 4 bases and V by 2 bases; bases with no gene match: 6. The length of the CDR3 is 14 residues. Germline V gives CDR1 GTSNPN, CDR2 SVGIG (reference sequence). This CDR3 reads CAWSTPGLPDTQYF. The CDR3 bases are TGTGCCTGGAGTACCCCGGGACTACCAGATACGCAGTATTTT.

The V and J genes are TRBV27 and TRBJ2-4; D unclear. The length of the CDR3 is 14 residues. CDR1 and CDR2 from the germline V gene are MNHEY and SMNVEV (reference sequence). Trimming shortened V by 5 bases and J by 1 base, and 9 bases separated the two germline ends. Here the CDR3 DNA reads TGTGCCAGCAGTCTCAACGGGGCCAAAAACATTCAGTACTTC. Its translation: CASSLNGAKNIQYF.

This clone occurred once. V is TRBV5-6 and J is TRBJ2-1; TRBD2 matches 8 bases. CDR1 and CDR2 from the germline V gene are SGHDT and YYEEEE. Germline trimming cut 4 bases from V and 4 bases from J; bases unmatched to any gene: 16. The CDR3 covers 18 residues. The CDR3 region has the DNA TGTGCCAGCAGCCTGATCCTCCCGGGACTAGAATATTACAATGAGCAGTTCTTC. It translates to CASSLILPGLEYYNEQFF.

V and J are TRBV2 and TRBJ1-4, with D hard to call. V was shortened by 1 base and J by 12 bases, with 6 bases between the two germline ends. The V gene's germline CDR1 is SNHLY and CDR2 FYNNEI. This CDR3 region has 11 residues. Here the CDR3 DNA reads TGTGCCAGCAGTGAAGAGGTGGAACTGTTTTTT. This codes for CASSEEVELFF.

CDR3: CASSRALNTEAFF. DNA of the CDR3: TGTGCCAGCAGCCGCGCCCTGAACACTGAAGCTTTCTTT. The V call is TRBV5-4, the J call TRBJ1-1; D not certain. The CDR3 has 13 residues. Germline CDR1 is SGHNT and CDR2 is YYREEE (reference sequence). The V and J ends lost 4 bases and 0 bases respectively, with 7 bases between them. Full variable domain (rest looked up from reference TRBV5-4 and TRBJ1-1): ETGVTQSPTHLIKTRGQQVTLRCSSQSGHNTVSWYQQALGQGPQFIFQYYREEENGRGNFPPRFSGLQFPNYSSELNVNALELDDSALYLCASSRALNTEAFFGQGTRLTVV.

This clone has only a few counts. The V and J genes are TRBV30 and TRBJ1-1; 7 positions agree with TRBD1. Trimming at V came to 2 bases and at J to 4 bases, leaving 4 bases not matched to a gene. CDR1 is GTSNPN and CDR2 is SVGIG in the germline V gene (reference sequence). The CDR3 runs 13 residues. The CDR3, as DNA: TGTGCCTGGAGTTACTCAGGGGGCACTGAAGCTTTCTTT. Amino acid sequence: CAWSYSGGTEAFF.

The V call is TRBV4-2, the J call TRBJ2-4; D is perhaps TRBD1 or TRBD2 (5 bases each). Germline CDR1 is LGHNA and CDR2 is YNFKEQ. The CDR3 has 17 amino acids. V was trimmed by 4 bases and J by 1 base, leaving 17 bases between them. CDR3 amino acids: CASSPELTASAKNIQYF. Written as DNA, the CDR3 is TGTGCCAGCAGCCCGGAATTGACAGCTAGCGCCAAAAACATTCAGTACTTC.

This sequence joins TRBV6-1 and TRBJ2-4; D is perhaps TRBD1 (5 bases). CDR1 is MNHNS, CDR2 SASEGT, per germline. Trimming left V 0 bases short and J 7 bases short, with 10 bases between. The CDR3 runs 14 residues. The CDR3 DNA follows: TGTGCCAGCAGTGAAGCCCAGGGATACAACATTCAGTACTTC. The encoded protein is CASSEAQGYNIQYF.

The rearrangement joins TRBV6-6 to TRBJ2-1; D call uncertain. Germline CDR1 reads MNHNY; CDR2 reads SVGAGI (reference sequence). Trimming left V 0 bases short and J 6 bases short, with 3 bases between. The CDR3 runs 12 residues. The CDR3 loop is CASSYSSNEQFF. As DNA, the CDR3 is TGTGCCAGCAGTTACTCGTCCAATGAGCAGTTCTTC.

This clone was seen a single time. The chain couples TRBV28 to TRBJ2-7; D perhaps matches TRBD2 (6 bases). The germline gives CDR1 MDHEN, CDR2 SYDVKM. Trimming cost V 7 bases and J 2 bases, with 15 bases left between them. This CDR3 spans 14 amino acids. CDR3 protein: CASTTLGGAYEQYF. DNA for the CDR3: TGTGCCAGCACCACCCTCGGAGGGGCCTACGAGCAGTACTTC.

V is TRBV11-3 and J is TRBJ1-5; D might be TRBD1 (5 bases). Per germline, CDR1 SGHNT and CDR2 YENEEA. The V end lost 0 bases, the J end lost 2 bases, and 17 bases lay between the germline ends. The CDR3 extends over 18 amino acids. The CDR3 nucleotides read TGTGCCAGCAGCTTAGATAATGTGCGGGTGGGGGGCAATCAGCCCCAGCATTTT. This translates into CASSLDNVRVGGNQPQHF.

The V gene is TRBV5-4, the J gene TRBJ2-1; D may correspond to TRBD1 or TRBD2 (5 bases each). Germline V gene lookup returns CDR1 SGHNT and CDR2 YYREEE (reference sequence). The CDR3 covers 14 residues. V was trimmed by 4 bases and J by 0 bases, leaving 8 bases between them. The CDR3 nucleotides read TGTGCCAGCAGCCGGGACGGCTCCTACAATGAGCAGTTCTTC. As protein: CASSRDGSYNEQFF.

This clone is a singleton in its sample. The chain is built from TRBV2 and TRBJ1-1, with a possible D match to TRBD1 (6 bases). CDR3 length equals 15 residues. Trimming took off 4 bases at V and 0 bases at J, with 12 bases between the two ends. Germline assignment: CDR1 SNHLY and CDR2 FYNNEI. CDR3 region: CASSVGTTMNTEAFF. Here the CDR3 DNA reads TGTGCCAGCAGTGTCGGGACAACTATGAACACTGAAGCTTTCTTT. Full variable domain (rest looked up from reference TRBV2 and TRBJ1-1): EPEVTQTPSHQVTQMGQEVILRCVPISNHLYFYWYRQILGQKVEFLVSFYNNEISEKSEIFDDQFSVERPDGSNFTLKIRSTKLEDSAMYFCASSVGTTMNTEAFFGQGTRLTVV.

V is TRBV29-1 and J is TRBJ2-5, with a tentative D call TRBD1 (5 bases). The CDR3 runs 12 residues. The germline V gene encodes CDR1 SQVTM and CDR2 ANQGSEA. V shed 3 bases and J shed 9 bases, with 14 bases lying between them. The CDR3 region is CSVDELARAQYF. The CDR3 coding sequence is TGCAGCGTTGACGAGCTCGCCAGGGCCCAGTACTTC.

This chain joins TRBV5-4 and TRBJ1-2; 7 bases align to TRBD1. This CDR3 spans 12 amino acids. Germline V gene sequence: CDR1 SGHNT, CDR2 YYREEE (reference sequence). V lost 7 bases, J lost 5 bases, and 5 bases stayed unmatched. CDR3 bases: TGTGCCAGCGGGGACAGAACATATGGCTACACCTTC. Translating it yields CASGDRTYGYTF.

The CDR3 nucleotides are TGTGCCAGCAGTGAGGAACCCTTCGGCCTTTACTTC. Its translation: CASSEEPFGLYF. This sequence joins TRBV6-1 and TRBJ2-5; D not certain. The CDR3 contains 12 residues. Trimming stripped 3 bases from V and 14 bases from J, with 16 bases between. Germline CDR1 is MNHNS and CDR2 is SASEGT.

The genes are TRBV19 and TRBJ1-2; D is unclear. Germline CDR1 is LNHDA and CDR2 is SQIVND (reference sequence). This CDR3 has 12 amino acids. Trimming cost V 7 bases and J 6 bases, with 12 bases left between them. CDR3 in amino acids: CASNGLPNGYTF. CDR3 in DNA: TGTGCCAGTAATGGGCTCCCTAATGGCTACACCTTC.

The rearrangement links TRBV6-8 to TRBJ2-7; D is perhaps TRBD1 (6 bases). Germline-derived CDR1 and CDR2 are MNHGY and SAAAGT. The CDR3 spans 16 residues. V gave up 2 bases and J gave up 0 bases, with 14 bases separating them. The CDR3 spells CASSYRTDKSSYEQYF. The CDR3 coding sequence is TGTGCCAGCAGTTACCGGACAGACAAGAGCTCCTACGAGCAGTACTTC.

The V call is TRBV2, the J call TRBJ1-4, with D perhaps TRBD1 (5 bases). CDR1 SNHLY and CDR2 FYNNEI come from the germline V gene. This CDR3 comprises 12 residues. V gave up 6 bases and J gave up 5 bases, with 7 bases separating them. As DNA, the CDR3 is TGTGCCAGCAGGGACATGAATGAAAAACTGTTTTTT. Its protein product is CASRDMNEKLFF. Together with reference TRBV2 and TRBJ1-4, the CDR3 gives the full variable domain: EPEVTQTPSHQVTQMGQEVILRCVPISNHLYFYWYRQILGQKVEFLVSFYNNEISEKSEIFDDQFSVERPDGSNFTLKIRSTKLEDSAMYFCASRDMNEKLFFGSGTQLSVL.

The J gene is TRBJ2-2, the V gene TRBV28; D is perhaps TRBD1 (6 bases). Per germline, CDR1 MDHEN and CDR2 SYDVKM. This CDR3 is built from 15 residues. Trimming cost V 4 bases and J 1 base, with 10 bases left between them. The CDR3, as DNA: TGTGCCAGCAGTTGGGGGCGGGTGAACACCGGGGAGCTGTTTTTT. The encoded protein is CASSWGRVNTGELFF.

This sequence joins TRBV6-6 and TRBJ2-7; TRBD1 matches at 7 bases. Germline V CDR1 and CDR2: MNHNY, SVGAGI (reference sequence). CDR3 size: 13 residues. V shed 10 bases, J shed 4 bases, and the junction held 10 bases outside the gene matches. CDR3 residues: CAIHGTAEYEQYF. The CDR3 DNA reads as TGTGCCATCCACGGGACAGCCGAATACGAGCAGTACTTC.

This clone was seen once. This chain joins TRBV29-1 and TRBJ2-7; 10 bases are a match to TRBD2. V shed 3 bases, J shed 3 bases, and the junction held 5 bases outside the gene matches. The germline gives CDR1 SQVTM, CDR2 ANQGSEA. This CDR3 is built from 14 residues. CDR3 DNA sequence: TGCAGCGTTGATTCCCCTAGCGGGAGCTACGAGCAGTACTTC. This codes for CSVDSPSGSYEQYF.

On this clone: The sample has other DNA sequences that encode this CDR3 too. The chain has TRBV9 and TRBJ2-1; D tentatively reads TRBD1 or TRBD2 (5 bases each). Trimming took 1 base from V and 8 from J, leaving 10 bases between them. The CDR3 runs to 13 residues. CDR1 SGDLS and CDR2 YYNGEE come from the germline V gene. Here the CDR3 reads CASSVRGVDEQFF. In DNA form, the CDR3 reads TGTGCCAGCAGCGTAAGAGGGGTCGATGAGCAGTTCTTC.